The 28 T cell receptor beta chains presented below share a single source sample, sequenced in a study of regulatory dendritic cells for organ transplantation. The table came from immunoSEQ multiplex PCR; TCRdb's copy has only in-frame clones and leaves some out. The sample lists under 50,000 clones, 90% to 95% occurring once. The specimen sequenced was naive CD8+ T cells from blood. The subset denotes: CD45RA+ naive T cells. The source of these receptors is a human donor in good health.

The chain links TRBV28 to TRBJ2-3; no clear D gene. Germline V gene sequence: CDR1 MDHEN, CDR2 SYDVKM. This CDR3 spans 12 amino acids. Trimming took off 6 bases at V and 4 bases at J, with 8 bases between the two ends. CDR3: CASSTPPDTQYF. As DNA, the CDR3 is TGTGCCAGCAGCACCCCCCCAGATACGCAGTATTTT. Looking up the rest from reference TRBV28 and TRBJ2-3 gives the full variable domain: DVKVTQSSRYLVKRTGEKVFLECVQDMDHENMFWYRQDPGLGLRLIYFSYDVKMKEKGDIPEGYSVSREKKERFSLILESASTNQTSMYLCASSTPPDTQYFGPGTRLTVL.

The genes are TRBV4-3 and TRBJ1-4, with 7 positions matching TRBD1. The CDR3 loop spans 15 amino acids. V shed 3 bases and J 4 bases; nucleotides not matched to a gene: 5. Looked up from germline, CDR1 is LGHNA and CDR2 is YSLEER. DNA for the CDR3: TGCGCCAGCAGCCAGGCAGGGGGAATTAATGAAAAACTGTTTTTT. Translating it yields CASSQAGGINEKLFF.

CDR3 sequence reads: CASSQEGGGGYTF. The CDR3 bases are TGCGCCAGCAGCCAAGAAGGGGGAGGTGGCTACACCTTC. The gene calls are TRBV4-3 and TRBJ1-2; a possible D gene is TRBD1 (6 bases). Germline CDR1 is LGHNA and CDR2 is YSLEER. The germline V and J ends were trimmed by 0 bases and 7 bases, with 9 bases remaining between them. CDR3 length: 13 residues.

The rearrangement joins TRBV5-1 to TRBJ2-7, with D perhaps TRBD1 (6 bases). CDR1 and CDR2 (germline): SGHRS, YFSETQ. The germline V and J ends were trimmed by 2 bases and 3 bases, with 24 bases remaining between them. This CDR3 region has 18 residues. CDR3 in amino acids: CASSFKVSRDTTLYEQYF. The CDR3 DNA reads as TGCGCCAGCAGCTTTAAAGTGAGTCGGGACACCACCCTCTACGAGCAGTACTTC.

CDR3 bases: TGTGCCAGCAGTTTGATAAGACAGGATACGCAGTATTTT. It codes for CASSLIRQDTQYF. The gene calls are TRBV27 and TRBJ2-3, with a possible D match to TRBD1 (5 bases). Looked up from germline, CDR1 is MNHEY and CDR2 is SMNVEV (reference sequence). The CDR3 totals 13 residues. V shed 3 bases and J shed 6 bases, with 10 bases lying between them.

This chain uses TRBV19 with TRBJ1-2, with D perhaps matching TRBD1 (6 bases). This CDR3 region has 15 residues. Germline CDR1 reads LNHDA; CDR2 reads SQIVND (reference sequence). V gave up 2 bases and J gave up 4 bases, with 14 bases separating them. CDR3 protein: CASSIWSGQTYGYTF. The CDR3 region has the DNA TGTGCCAGTAGTATATGGTCAGGACAGACCTATGGCTACACCTTC. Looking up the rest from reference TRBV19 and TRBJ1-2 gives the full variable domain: DGGITQSPKYLFRKEGQNVTLSCEQNLNHDAMYWYRQDPGQGLRLIYYSQIVNDFQKGDIAEGYSVSREKKESFPLTVTSAQKNPTAFYLCASSIWSGQTYGYTFGSGTRLTVV.

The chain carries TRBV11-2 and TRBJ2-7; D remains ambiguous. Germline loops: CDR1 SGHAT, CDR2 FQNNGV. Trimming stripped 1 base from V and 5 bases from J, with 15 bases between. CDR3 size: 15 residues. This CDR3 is CASSLGGARWDEQYF. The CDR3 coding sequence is TGTGCCAGCAGCTTAGGTGGAGCTCGCTGGGACGAGCAGTACTTC.

The CDR3 DNA is TGTGCCAGTAGTACCCGGACAGGGGTCAGCACTGAAGCTTTCTTT. This codes for CASSTRTGVSTEAFF. The chain uses TRBV19 and TRBJ1-1, with 9 positions matching TRBD1. The junction had 7 bases not matched to a gene; V was cut back by 4 bases and J by 4 bases. The germline V gene encodes CDR1 LNHDA and CDR2 SQIVND (reference sequence). CDR3 length: 15 amino acids. The full variable domain, rest sourced from reference TRBV19 and TRBJ1-1, is DGGITQSPKYLFRKEGQNVTLSCEQNLNHDAMYWYRQDPGQGLRLIYYSQIVNDFQKGDIAEGYSVSREKKESFPLTVTSAQKNPTAFYLCASSTRTGVSTEAFFGQGTRLTVV.

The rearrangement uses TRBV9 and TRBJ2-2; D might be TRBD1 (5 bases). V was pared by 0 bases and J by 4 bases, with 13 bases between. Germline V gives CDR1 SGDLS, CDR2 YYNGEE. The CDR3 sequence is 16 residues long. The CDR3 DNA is TGTGCCAGCAGCGTAGGTCCAGGGTCGGGCACCGGGGAGCTGTTTTTT. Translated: CASSVGPGSGTGELFF.

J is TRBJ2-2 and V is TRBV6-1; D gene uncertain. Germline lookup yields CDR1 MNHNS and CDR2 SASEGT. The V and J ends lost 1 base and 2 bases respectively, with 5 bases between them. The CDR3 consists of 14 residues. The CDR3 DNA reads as TGTGCCAGCAGTGAAGTGAGAAACACCGGGGAGCTGTTTTTT. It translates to CASSEVRNTGELFF.

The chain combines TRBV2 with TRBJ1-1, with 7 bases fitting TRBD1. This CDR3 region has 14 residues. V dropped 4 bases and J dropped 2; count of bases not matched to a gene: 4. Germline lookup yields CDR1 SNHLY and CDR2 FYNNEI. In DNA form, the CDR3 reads TGTGCCAGCAGTGTGGGACAGAGAAACACTGAAGCTTTCTTT. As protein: CASSVGQRNTEAFF. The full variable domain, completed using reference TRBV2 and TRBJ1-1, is EPEVTQTPSHQVTQMGQEVILRCVPISNHLYFYWYRQILGQKVEFLVSFYNNEISEKSEIFDDQFSVERPDGSNFTLKIRSTKLEDSAMYFCASSVGQRNTEAFFGQGTRLTVV.

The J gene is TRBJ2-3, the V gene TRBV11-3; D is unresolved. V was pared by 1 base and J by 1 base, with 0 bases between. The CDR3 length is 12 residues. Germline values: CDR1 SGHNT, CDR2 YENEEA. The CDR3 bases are TGTGCCAGCAGCTTAGGCACAGATACGCAGTATTTT. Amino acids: CASSLGTDTQYF.

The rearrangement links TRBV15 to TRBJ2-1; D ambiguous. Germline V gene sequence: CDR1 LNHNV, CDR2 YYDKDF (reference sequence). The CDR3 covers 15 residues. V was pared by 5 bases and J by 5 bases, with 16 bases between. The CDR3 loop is CATSASTTLNNEQFF. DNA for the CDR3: TGTGCCACCAGCGCGTCCACTACCTTGAACAATGAGCAGTTCTTC.

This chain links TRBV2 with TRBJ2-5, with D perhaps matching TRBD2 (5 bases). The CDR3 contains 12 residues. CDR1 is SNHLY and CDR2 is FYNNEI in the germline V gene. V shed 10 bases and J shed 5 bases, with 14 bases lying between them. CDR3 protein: CATRPGYETQYF. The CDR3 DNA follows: TGTGCCACCCGGCCGGGATACGAGACCCAGTACTTC.

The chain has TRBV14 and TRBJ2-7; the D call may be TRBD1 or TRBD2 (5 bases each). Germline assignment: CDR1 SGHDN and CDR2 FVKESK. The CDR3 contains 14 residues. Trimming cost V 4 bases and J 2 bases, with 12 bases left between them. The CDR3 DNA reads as TGTGCCAGCAGCCCACGGGACGGTGCCTACGAGCAGTACTTC. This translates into CASSPRDGAYEQYF.

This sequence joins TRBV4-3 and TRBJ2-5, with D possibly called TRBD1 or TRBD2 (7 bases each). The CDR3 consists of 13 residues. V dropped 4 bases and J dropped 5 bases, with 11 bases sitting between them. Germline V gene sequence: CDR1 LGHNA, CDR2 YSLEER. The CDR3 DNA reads TGCGCCAGCAGCCCAGGGGGAGGGGAGACCCAGTACTTC. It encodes CASSPGGGETQYF.

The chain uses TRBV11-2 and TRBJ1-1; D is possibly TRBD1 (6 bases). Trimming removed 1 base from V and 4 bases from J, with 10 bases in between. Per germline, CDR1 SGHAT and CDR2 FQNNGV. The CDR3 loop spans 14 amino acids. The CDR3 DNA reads TGTGCCAGCAGCTTAGCAGGGGTACCCACTGAAGCTTTCTTT. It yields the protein CASSLAGVPTEAFF. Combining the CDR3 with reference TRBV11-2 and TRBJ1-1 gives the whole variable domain EAGVAQSPRYKIIEKRQSVAFWCNPISGHATLYWYQQILGQGPKLLIQFQNNGVVDDSQLPKDRFSAERLKGVDSTLKIQPAKLEDSAVYLCASSLAGVPTEAFFGQGTRLTVV.

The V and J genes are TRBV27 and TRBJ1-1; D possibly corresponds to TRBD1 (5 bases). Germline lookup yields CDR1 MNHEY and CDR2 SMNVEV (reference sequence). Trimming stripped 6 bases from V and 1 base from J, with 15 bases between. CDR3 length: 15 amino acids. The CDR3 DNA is TGTGCCAGCAGCCCGTACGGGGGTGGGAACACTGAAGCTTTCTTT. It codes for CASSPYGGGNTEAFF.

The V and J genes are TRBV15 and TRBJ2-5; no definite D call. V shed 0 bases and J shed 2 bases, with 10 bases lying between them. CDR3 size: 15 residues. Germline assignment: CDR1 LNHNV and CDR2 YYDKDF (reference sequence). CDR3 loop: CATSRDRRKQETQYF. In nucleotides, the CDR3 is TGTGCCACCAGCAGAGATCGACGGAAACAAGAGACCCAGTACTTC.

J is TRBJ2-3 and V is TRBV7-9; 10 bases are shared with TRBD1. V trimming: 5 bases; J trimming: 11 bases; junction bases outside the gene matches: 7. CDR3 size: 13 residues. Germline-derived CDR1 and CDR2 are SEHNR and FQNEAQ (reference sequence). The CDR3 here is CASSHPRDRGQYF. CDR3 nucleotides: TGTGCCAGCAGCCATCCCAGGGACAGGGGGCAGTATTTT.

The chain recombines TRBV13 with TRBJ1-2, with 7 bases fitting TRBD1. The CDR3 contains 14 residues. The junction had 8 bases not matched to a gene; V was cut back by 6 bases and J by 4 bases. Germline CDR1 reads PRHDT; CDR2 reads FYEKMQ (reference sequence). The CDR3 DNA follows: TGTGCCAGCAGTAACCGGGACAGCTTCTATGGCTACACCTTC. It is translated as CASSNRDSFYGYTF.

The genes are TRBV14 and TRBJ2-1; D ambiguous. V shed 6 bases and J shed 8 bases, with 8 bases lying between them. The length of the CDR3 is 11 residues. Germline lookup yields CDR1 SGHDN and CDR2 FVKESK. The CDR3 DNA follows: TGTGCCAGCAGTATAGGGCATGAGCAGTTCTTC. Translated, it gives CASSIGHEQFF.

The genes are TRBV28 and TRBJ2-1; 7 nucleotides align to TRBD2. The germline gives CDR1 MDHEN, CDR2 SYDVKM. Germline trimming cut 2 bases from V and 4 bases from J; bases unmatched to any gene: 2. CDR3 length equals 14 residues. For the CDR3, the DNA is TGTGCCAGCAGTTTACTAGCGGCTTACAATGAGCAGTTCTTC. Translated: CASSLLAAYNEQFF.

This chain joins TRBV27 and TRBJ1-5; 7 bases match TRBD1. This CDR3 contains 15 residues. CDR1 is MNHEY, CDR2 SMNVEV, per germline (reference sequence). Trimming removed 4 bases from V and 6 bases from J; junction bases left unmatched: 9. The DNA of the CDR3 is TGTGCCAGCAGTTGGGCAGGGGGAATCGGTCAGCCCCAGCATTTT. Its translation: CASSWAGGIGQPQHF.

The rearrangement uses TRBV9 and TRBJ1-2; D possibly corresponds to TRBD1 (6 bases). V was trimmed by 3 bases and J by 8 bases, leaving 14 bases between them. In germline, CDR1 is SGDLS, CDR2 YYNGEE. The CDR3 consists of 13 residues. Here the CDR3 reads CASSAKTGVGYTF. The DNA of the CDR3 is TGTGCCAGCAGCGCCAAGACAGGAGTCGGCTACACCTTC.

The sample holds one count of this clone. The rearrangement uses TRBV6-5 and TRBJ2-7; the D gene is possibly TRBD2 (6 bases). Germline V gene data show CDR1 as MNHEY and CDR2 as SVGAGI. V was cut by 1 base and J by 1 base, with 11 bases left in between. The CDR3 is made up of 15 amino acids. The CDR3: CASSYFSGKSYEQYF. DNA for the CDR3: TGTGCCAGCAGTTACTTTAGCGGAAAATCCTACGAGCAGTACTTC.

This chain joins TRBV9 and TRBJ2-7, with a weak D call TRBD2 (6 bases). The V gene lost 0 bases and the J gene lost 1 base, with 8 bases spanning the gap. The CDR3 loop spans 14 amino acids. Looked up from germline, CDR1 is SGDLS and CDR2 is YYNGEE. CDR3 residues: CASSVGLASYEQYF. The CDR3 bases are TGTGCCAGCAGCGTAGGTCTAGCGTCCTACGAGCAGTACTTC.

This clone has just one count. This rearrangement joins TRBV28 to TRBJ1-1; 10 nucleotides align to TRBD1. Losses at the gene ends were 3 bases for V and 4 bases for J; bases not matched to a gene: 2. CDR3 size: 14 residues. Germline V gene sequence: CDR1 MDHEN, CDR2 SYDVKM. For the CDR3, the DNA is TGTGCCAGCAGTTTGGACAGGGGGGGCACTGAAGCTTTCTTT. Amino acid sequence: CASSLDRGGTEAFF.